Listed below are T cell receptor beta chains from one sample, sequenced in a study of human T cells and chemical hapten exposure. TCRdb ran MiXCR on the RACE reads and lists one entry per CDR3 protein. The sample yields hundreds of thousands of distinct CDR3 sequences, under 6.5% seen once. The sequencing here drew on whole blood, taken in connection with sensitization to the hapten diphenylcyclopropenone (DPC). These receptors all stem from a woman younger than 35 with alopecia areata. Some clones in this sample may be carry-over from other donors' samples. Each CDR3 is given with its conserved first and last residue.

cdr3_aa	v_call	j_call
CASSPRSRVNTGELFF	TRBV9	TRBJ2-2
CASSLSPSYNEQFF	TRBV7-9	TRBJ2-1
CSVFSGTGGTEAFF	TRBV29-1	TRBJ1-1
CASSQFREDRNSYEQYF	TRBV3-1	TRBJ2-7
CASSPQGQGDEKLFF	TRBV25-1	TRBJ1-4
CSARFGSNSPLHF	TRBV20-1	TRBJ1-6
CASSEVTGGYQPQHF	TRBV2	TRBJ1-5
CASSYRGGRNSPLHF	TRBV6-6	TRBJ1-6
CASRASGFPYF	TRBV11-2	TRBJ2-7
CARSDRVSNEQFF	TRBV19	TRBJ2-1
CASITAQGWREQYF	TRBV28	TRBJ2-7
CASSLDGPLIEQYF	TRBV7-2	TRBJ2-7
CASSQDGQRTEAFF	TRBV4-3	TRBJ1-1
CASSLSRGNTEAFF	TRBV27	TRBJ1-1
CASSARSGLDGNTIYF	TRBV21-1	TRBJ1-3
CASSLASGSWTDTQYF	TRBV7-2	TRBJ2-3
CASSWGLAGAQETQYF	TRBV7-9	TRBJ2-5
CASSYRQEGGNQPQHF	TRBV6-5	TRBJ1-5
CASSPFRGQGVEQYF	TRBV2	TRBJ2-7
CASSFGRGLLEQFF	TRBV27	TRBJ2-1
CASSYSLRATNEKLFF	TRBV6-6	TRBJ1-4
CASSQGAGEAQPQHF	TRBV4-2	TRBJ1-5
CASSLWLAGGGEQFF	TRBV28	TRBJ2-1
CASTLGAPLPPDTQYF	TRBV6-4	TRBJ2-3